The present entry profiles one TCR beta chain with its context. These data are taken from a study of T cell responses to AZD1222 COVID-19 vaccine. The CDR3 loop spans 15 amino acids. With V trimmed by 5 bases and J by 1 base, 7 bases remained unmatched. CDR1 LNHNV and CDR2 YYDKDF come from the germline V gene (reference sequence). TCRdb's copy holds only in-frame clones and misses some; the assay was immunoSEQ multiplex PCR. The sample lists 180,000 or so clones, more than 85% occurring once. Analyses pooled second doses at about 4 or about 12 weeks. The sample was peripheral blood, taken 28 days after the second AZD1222 dose. This clonotype was sampled from an adult who received the AZD1222 COVID-19 vaccine. The chain couples TRBV15 to TRBJ1-2, with 7 nucleotides matching TRBD1. The CDR3 DNA sequence: TGTGCCACCAGCGCCGGGACAGATTTTAACTATGGCTACACCTTC. It codes for CATSAGTDFNYGYTF. Supplemented by reference TRBV15 and TRBJ1-2, the full variable domain reads DAMVIQNPRYQVTQFGKPVTLSCSQTLNHNVMYWYQQKSSQAPKLLFHYYDKDFNNEADTPDNFQSRRPNTSFCFLDIRSPGLGDTAMYLCATSAGTDFNYGYTFGSGTRLTVV.